Detailed here is one T cell receptor beta chain. This clonotype was seen only a few times. The clone's antigen remains unknown. The sample holds no much larger clone one base away, and base qualities are not on file. Receptor amplification or capture employed PCR. The reads were generated on an Illumina HiSeq 2500. TCR libraries were prepared with molecular barcoding, using unique molecular identifiers to normalize TCRbeta repertoire quantification. TCRdb reprocessing: public reads trimmed at Q25 with fastp, clones called with MiXCR, in-frame beta chains kept. Every distinct CDR3 protein forms one entry, paired with its most common genes and DNA. Recorded for this sample are just over 950,000 distinct CDR3 sequences; under 30% of them occurred a single time. The ten biggest clones cover approximately 30% of the sample. These data come from a study of T-cell reconstitution after alpha-beta-depleted transplantation in children (dated by TCRdb to the mid-2010s). Regarding the study in general: T-cell immune reconstitution after TCRalphabeta/CD19-depleted allogeneic hematopoietic cell transplantation in children was quantitatively tracked in the study by means of TCR repertoire profiling. Paper-wide results and their limitations: The apparently early alphabetaT-cell count recovery about two months after transplant was reportedly dependent on only several hundred rapidly expanded clones derived from non-depleted graft cells. Over subsequent months, a decline in hyperexpanded clone frequencies was noted, and after one year, T-cell counts and TCRbeta diversity were mostly ascribed to newly produced T cells. In some patients, the high TCRbeta diversity seen at day 60 was put down to recipient T cells and intrathymic progenitors that had survived conditioning.

Deletion took 3 bases off V and 5 bases off J, with a span of 14 bases between the germline ends. The CDR3 has 14 amino acids, counting the end cysteine and phenylalanine. The entry retains the CDR3 DNA only, 42 bases that are in frame from base 1. CDR1 is given as SGHDT and CDR2 as YYEEEE, both from the germline V gene. The sample's treatment or condition label, in plain terms: allogeneic hematopoietic cell transplantation with graft depleted of TCRalphabeta T cells and CD19 B cells. Transplant recipients were children who received TCRalphabeta/CD19-depleted allogeneic hematopoietic cell grafts. The chain employs TRBV5-6 and TRBJ1-1; a tentative D call is TRBD1 (5 bases match). The source was PBMCs, mostly from graft donor cells, collected 360 days after TCRalphabeta/CD19-depleted stem cell transplant. The receptor was isolated from a boy under three years old who had a stem cell transplant for SCID, so the T cells may come from the graft donor. The CDR3 region: CASSSGGVDTEAFF. The nucleotides are TGTGCCAGCAGCTCCGGGGGGGTGGATACTGAAGCTTTCTTT.